This T cell receptor (beta chain) was profiled in a study of T cells in localized non-small cell lung cancer. Study conclusions and caveats: Higher blood T cell density tracked longer overall survival. Sequencing involved a lone tumor region, leaving heterogeneity possible. Appearance in adjacent lung was seen for a median approximately 60 of the top 100 tumor clones.

Clones were sequenced by immunoSEQ multiplex PCR, and TCRdb holds only the in-frame ones, with some missing. The repertoire holds over 30,000 clones, with roughly 78% as singletons. The CDR3 is 13 residues long. Germline-derived CDR1 and CDR2 are SEHNR and FQNEAQ (reference sequence). Trimming removed 5 bases from V and 5 bases from J, with 10 bases in between. A note on this clone: What it binds is unknown.

The chain is built from TRBV7-9 and TRBJ2-4; D unclear. The sample was peripheral blood, taken before any cancer treatment. The sequence derives from a male donor aged 60 or over with stage II squamous cell lung carcinoma. CDR3 sequence reads: CASSPHRENIQYF. The DNA of the CDR3 is TGTGCCAGCAGCCCCCACCGGGAAAACATTCAGTACTTC. Variable domain in full (rest from reference TRBV7-9 and TRBJ2-4): DTGVSQNPRHKITKRGQNVTFRCDPISEHNRLYWYRQTLGQGPEFLTYFQNEAQLEKSRLLSDRFSAERPKGSFSTLEIQRTEQGDSAMYLCASSPHRENIQYFGAGTRLSVL.